These 3 T cell receptor beta chains were sequenced from one sample in a study of OX40 agonist ivuxolimab in advanced cancers. The repertoire was sequenced with immunoSEQ multiplex PCR; TCRdb's copy has only in-frame clones and lacks some. Seen here are 30,000 to 40,000 clones, roughly 76% observed once, and the top ten hold around a fifth. This specimen was CD4+ or CD8+ T cells sorted from blood, taken in a trial of the OX40 agonist ivuxolimab. All receptors derive from an adult with an advanced solid tumor such as melanoma, head and neck, liver or kidney cancer.

This chain links TRBV28 with TRBJ1-5; D is possibly TRBD1 (5 bases). Per the germline V gene, CDR1 is MDHEN and CDR2 is SYDVKM. V gave up 5 bases and J gave up 9 bases, with 20 bases separating them. The CDR3 extends over 15 amino acids. The CDR3 loop reads CASSPGGGLLGPQHF. The CDR3 DNA follows: TGTGCCAGCAGTCCCGGGGGGGGTTTACTCGGGCCCCAGCATTTT.

This clone was seen once. Here the CDR3 reads CSVEVGVSYEQYF. In DNA form, the CDR3 reads TGCAGCGTTGAAGTGGGCGTCTCCTACGAGCAGTACTTC. This chain links TRBV29-1 with TRBJ2-7; D unresolved. The CDR3 has 13 residues. Trimming shortened V by 1 base and J by 0 bases, and 7 bases separated the two germline ends. Germline V CDR1 and CDR2: SQVTM, ANQGSEA.

The chain is built from TRBV19 and TRBJ2-1, with 8 bases lining up with TRBD1. J gave up 9 bases and V 6 bases, and 13 bases lay outside the gene matches. Germline CDR1 reads LNHDA; CDR2 reads SQIVND (reference sequence). The length of the CDR3 is 15 residues. The CDR3 loop is CASRSGQGSLGEQFF. The DNA for the CDR3 is TGTGCCAGTAGAAGCGGACAGGGATCATTGGGTGAGCAGTTCTTC.